These 21 T cell receptor beta chains originate from one sample sequenced in a study of blood T cells in healthy people across ages. Next came a second PCR, run for roughly 6 to 11 cycles, which used a sample-barcoded 5' primer along with a J-beta primer mix. Via MiXCR, TCRdb re-called the 5' RACE reads, giving one row per CDR3 protein. There are around 1,000,000 distinct CDR3 sequences in the sample; approximately 25% occur only once, and around 0.75% lies in the top ten. Separately, the same data were catalogued under a study of T cells of mothers and their children.

The source material was blood. The origin of the receptors is a girl aged 2 to 9 in good health.

The rearrangement uses TRBV11-2 and TRBJ1-2; D gene ambiguous. The CDR3 is made up of 16 amino acids. Trimming took 2 bases from V and 4 from J, leaving 17 bases between them. CDR1 is SGHAT and CDR2 is FQNNGV in the germline V gene. The CDR3, as DNA: TGTGCCAGCAGCTTACCCCTGAAAGGGAGGACCTATGGCTACACCTTC. It yields the protein CASSLPLKGRTYGYTF.

This clonotype was seen more than once but under ten times. The J gene is TRBJ2-5, the V gene TRBV29-1, with 16 bases that match TRBD2. This CDR3 is built from 16 residues. V was pared by 1 base and J by 7 bases, with 6 bases of the junction left unmatched. Germline V gives CDR1 SQVTM, CDR2 ANQGSEA. The CDR3 loop reads CSVEVGTSGRAGTQYF. CDR3 nucleotides: TGCAGCGTTGAAGTAGGGACTAGCGGGAGGGCCGGGACCCAGTACTTC.

The gene calls are TRBV6-6 and TRBJ2-5; TRBD2 is a possible D gene (6 bases). V gave up 3 bases and J gave up 3 bases, with 17 bases separating them. The CDR3 has 16 residues. Germline V lookup: CDR1 MNHNY, CDR2 SVGAGI (reference sequence). The CDR3 spells CASSYGVGGKKETQYF. As DNA, the CDR3 is TGTGCCAGCAGTTATGGGGTCGGCGGGAAGAAAGAGACCCAGTACTTC.

The chain combines TRBV4-2 with TRBJ1-4; D is undetermined. CDR1 is LGHNA, CDR2 YNFKEQ, per germline. The V and J ends lost 1 base and 4 bases respectively, with 10 bases between them. This CDR3 spans 15 amino acids. The CDR3 DNA reads as TGTGCCAGCAGCCAAGGAGAGAGCAATAATGAAAAACTGTTTTTT. Its translation: CASSQGESNNEKLFF.

CDR3 loop: CSVTDRGRGNEKLFF. CDR3 DNA: TGCAGCGTTACGGACAGGGGGAGGGGTAATGAAAAACTGTTTTTT. The rearrangement uses TRBV29-1 and TRBJ1-4, with 10 bases fitting TRBD1. This CDR3 is 15 amino acids long. The V gene's germline CDR1 is SQVTM and CDR2 ANQGSEA. The V segment lost 5 bases and the J segment 4 bases; nucleotides outside the gene matches: 7.

The chain couples TRBV20-1 to TRBJ1-1; 7 bases agree with TRBD1. Germline V CDR1 and CDR2: DFQATT, SNEGSKA (reference sequence). This CDR3 spans 13 amino acids. CDR3 sequence (DNA): TGCCGGGCCAGAGGGCAGGGGGTAGCTGAAGCTTTCTTT. This encodes CRARGQGVAEAFF.

The count of this clonotype is one. The CDR3 bases are TGTGCCAGCAGTCCGGATCCCGGGACAGCCACCGAGCAGTACTTC. Amino acids: CASSPDPGTATEQYF. The genes are TRBV7-3 and TRBJ2-7; 7 bases fit TRBD1. Per the germline V gene, CDR1 is SGHTA and CDR2 is FQGTGA. The CDR3 covers 15 residues. V dropped 6 bases and J dropped 6; count of bases not matched to a gene: 14. Supplemented by reference TRBV7-3 and TRBJ2-7, the full variable domain reads GAGVSQTPSNKVTEKGKYVELRCDPISGHTALYWYRQSLGQGPEFLIYFQGTGAADDSGLPNDRFFAVRPEGSVSTLKIQRTERGDSAVYLCASSPDPGTATEQYFGPGTRLTVT.

This rearrangement joins TRBV4-1 to TRBJ1-1, with D unclear. V lost 1 base and J 4 bases, leaving 7 bases between the germline ends. The CDR3 runs to 13 residues. From germline, CDR1 is MGHRA and CDR2 YSYEKL. This chain's CDR3 is CASSQVRPTEAFF. The CDR3 DNA is TGCGCCAGCAGCCAAGTCAGGCCCACTGAAGCTTTCTTT.

The V gene is TRBV4-1, the J gene TRBJ2-3; no firm D call. The V and J ends lost 1 base and 2 bases respectively, with 7 bases between them. This CDR3 is 14 amino acids long. In germline, CDR1 is MGHRA, CDR2 YSYEKL. Here the CDR3 DNA reads TGCGCCAGCAGCCAAGTTGCAGCCACAGATACGCAGTATTTT. Translated: CASSQVAATDTQYF.

The chain employs TRBV28 and TRBJ1-1; maybe TRBD1 (5 bases). Trimming cost V 5 bases and J 4 bases, with 17 bases left between them. Germline CDR1 and CDR2: MDHEN and SYDVKM. The CDR3 consists of 15 residues. This CDR3 reads CASSLMGVWRTEAFF. DNA of the CDR3: TGTGCCAGCAGTCTTATGGGGGTTTGGCGCACTGAAGCTTTCTTT.

This clonotype was observed a handful of times. This chain connects TRBV12-3 or TRBV12-4 to TRBJ2-4; D perhaps matches TRBD2 (6 bases). The V gene lost 7 bases and the J gene lost 8 bases, with 21 bases spanning the gap. The CDR3 extends over 15 amino acids. The CDR3 protein is CASNSLVGGLDIQYF. The CDR3 nucleotides are TGTGCCAGCAATTCACTCGTGGGGGGTCTGGACATTCAGTACTTC.

The chain is built from TRBV12-3 or TRBV12-4 and TRBJ1-1; 7 nucleotides match TRBD1. CDR3 length equals 15 residues. The J segment lost 1 base and the V segment lost 7 bases, leaving 9 bases of the junction unmatched. Written as DNA, the CDR3 is TGTGCCAGCACCGTGACAGGGAAGGGGAACACTGAAGCTTTCTTT. It encodes CASTVTGKGNTEAFF.

This chain links TRBV11-2 with TRBJ2-4, with 8 bases identical to TRBD2. Germline CDR1 and CDR2: SGHAT and FQNNGV. The CDR3 has 14 residues. V was clipped by 5 bases and J by 8 bases; unmatched bases: 8. CDR3 DNA sequence: TGTGCCAGCAGCCTCCGAGCGGGAGACGACATTCAGTACTTC. This gives the protein CASSLRAGDDIQYF.

The CDR3 DNA sequence: TGTGCCAGCAGCTTAGGCCCCGGAGGGGATACGCAGTATTTT. It encodes CASSLGPGGDTQYF. The V gene is TRBV7-3, the J gene TRBJ2-3, with D tentatively TRBD2 (6 bases). Germline V gives CDR1 SGHTA, CDR2 FQGTGA. The V and J ends lost 2 bases and 6 bases respectively, with 12 bases between them. This CDR3 has 14 amino acids. Complete variable domain (other parts from reference TRBV7-3 and TRBJ2-3): GAGVSQTPSNKVTEKGKYVELRCDPISGHTALYWYRQSLGQGPEFLIYFQGTGAADDSGLPNDRFFAVRPEGSVSTLKIQRTERGDSAVYLCASSLGPGGDTQYFGPGTRLTVL.

The CDR3 region is CASSGGLFHNEQFF. CDR3 bases: TGCGCCAGCAGCGGGGGACTCTTCCACAATGAGCAGTTCTTC. The chain couples TRBV5-1 to TRBJ2-5, with D perhaps matching TRBD2 (6 bases). The J call may not be correct, given that the DNA end is closer to TRBJ2-1. From germline, CDR1 is SGHRS and CDR2 YFSETQ. The CDR3 is 14 residues long.

The chain uses TRBV11-3 and TRBJ2-5, with D tentatively TRBD2 (6 bases). The assigned J gene may be wrong: the sequence end matches TRBJ2-1 better. This CDR3 region has 13 residues. Per germline, CDR1 SGHNT and CDR2 YENEEA. Written as DNA, the CDR3 is TGTGCCAGCAGCTTAGTTCCGGGAGATGAGCAGTTCTTC. Translating gives CASSLVPGDEQFF.

The V gene is TRBV6-5, the J gene TRBJ1-1; TRBD1 matches 7 bases. Germline V gene lookup returns CDR1 MNHEY and CDR2 SVGAGI. Trimming cost V 7 bases and J 4 bases; bases outside gene matches: 9. This CDR3 has 14 residues. The CDR3 nucleotides are TGTGCCAGCACCGACCCAGGGGGGGTCACTGAAGCTTTCTTT. Its translation is CASTDPGGVTEAFF.

V is TRBV5-5 and J is TRBJ1-4, with 10 positions matching TRBD1. The CDR3 contains 18 residues. V lost 4 bases to trimming and J lost 4 bases; unmatched junction nucleotides: 13. Germline V gene lookup returns CDR1 SGHKS and CDR2 YYEKEE (reference sequence). DNA for the CDR3: TGTGCCAGCAGCGTGGGACAGGGGTTATCCTTTGTTAATGAAAAACTGTTTTTT. The encoded protein is CASSVGQGLSFVNEKLFF.

The table lists this clonotype with a few counts. The gene calls are TRBV5-1 and TRBJ2-3; D gene ambiguous. This CDR3 contains 15 residues. Germline V gene sequence: CDR1 SGHRS, CDR2 YFSETQ. V was trimmed by 1 base and J by 0 bases, leaving 9 bases between them. The CDR3 sequence is CASSLTSASTDTQYF. As DNA, the CDR3 is TGCGCCAGCAGCTTGACATCGGCTAGCACAGATACGCAGTATTTT.

Only a few counts were recorded for this clonotype. The rearrangement joins TRBV6-5 to TRBJ1-1, with D maybe TRBD1 (5 bases). In germline, CDR1 is MNHEY, CDR2 SVGAGI. V was trimmed by 7 bases and J by 3 bases, leaving 18 bases between them. The CDR3 spans 15 residues. For the CDR3, the DNA is TGTGCCAGCACCAACGGGGCTCCGGGGGACACTGAAGCTTTCTTT. Protein product: CASTNGAPGDTEAFF.

The table lists this clonotype with a few counts. The chain uses TRBV4-2 and TRBJ2-2; D might be TRBD2 (6 bases). The length of the CDR3 is 15 residues. The germline V gene encodes CDR1 LGHNA and CDR2 YNFKEQ. Deletions cut 5 bases from V and 2 bases from J, with 12 bases between. For the CDR3, the DNA is TGTGCCAGCAGCGCTACTAGCCTTAACACCGGGGAGCTGTTTTTT. This sequence encodes CASSATSLNTGELFF.